This TCR beta chain was retrieved from a study of tumor-infiltrating lymphocytes in primary liver carcinoma. Turning to the study itself: Each of the samples returned roughly 3.65 to 8 million productive TCRbeta reads (a yield similar across tissue types).

Reverse transcription of approximately 500 ng total RNA with a constant-region primer produced TCR beta cDNA. ARM-PCR, slightly modified, supplied the TCR beta libraries through three nested multiplex PCR rounds. TRBV1-TRBV30 forward primers paired with a C-beta reverse primer were used in the first two PCR rounds, which ran approximately 10 cycles each. TCRdb redid the calling of the multiplex PCR reads with MiXCR, one entry per CDR3 protein. The table includes 90,000 to 150,000 distinct CDR3 sequences, around two thirds detected once. The CDR3 loop spans 14 amino acids. Looked up from germline, CDR1 is SQVTM and CDR2 is ANQGSEA. This clonotype was counted only a few times. Its antigen remains unknown. It may be a read error: a sequence one base away is much more abundant. Study-wide findings and caveats: Only about 7-24% of top clones were detected in all five tumor regions.

Co-extracting RNA and DNA was done with about 18-33 mg of unsorted bulk tissue as input. Every tumor sample had over 85% viable tumor cells. The V call is TRBV29-1, the J call TRBJ2-5, with 8 positions matching TRBD1. The sample was liver tumor tissue from sampling region 1. Subset defined: tumor region T1, superior pole. The sequence was obtained from a woman aged 55-75 years with primary liver carcinoma and hepatitis B virus infection. In nucleotides, the CDR3 is TGCGGCGTTGAGGTCAGGGGGCTGGGGGAGACCCAGTACTTC. Translating gives CGVEVRGLGETQYF. Full variable domain (missing parts from reference TRBV29-1 and TRBJ2-5): SAVISQKPSRDICQRGTSLTIQCQVDSQVTMMFWYRQQPGQSLTLIATANQGSEATYESGFVIDKFPISRPNLTFSTLTVSNMSPEDSSIYLCGVEVRGLGETQYFGPGTRLLVL.